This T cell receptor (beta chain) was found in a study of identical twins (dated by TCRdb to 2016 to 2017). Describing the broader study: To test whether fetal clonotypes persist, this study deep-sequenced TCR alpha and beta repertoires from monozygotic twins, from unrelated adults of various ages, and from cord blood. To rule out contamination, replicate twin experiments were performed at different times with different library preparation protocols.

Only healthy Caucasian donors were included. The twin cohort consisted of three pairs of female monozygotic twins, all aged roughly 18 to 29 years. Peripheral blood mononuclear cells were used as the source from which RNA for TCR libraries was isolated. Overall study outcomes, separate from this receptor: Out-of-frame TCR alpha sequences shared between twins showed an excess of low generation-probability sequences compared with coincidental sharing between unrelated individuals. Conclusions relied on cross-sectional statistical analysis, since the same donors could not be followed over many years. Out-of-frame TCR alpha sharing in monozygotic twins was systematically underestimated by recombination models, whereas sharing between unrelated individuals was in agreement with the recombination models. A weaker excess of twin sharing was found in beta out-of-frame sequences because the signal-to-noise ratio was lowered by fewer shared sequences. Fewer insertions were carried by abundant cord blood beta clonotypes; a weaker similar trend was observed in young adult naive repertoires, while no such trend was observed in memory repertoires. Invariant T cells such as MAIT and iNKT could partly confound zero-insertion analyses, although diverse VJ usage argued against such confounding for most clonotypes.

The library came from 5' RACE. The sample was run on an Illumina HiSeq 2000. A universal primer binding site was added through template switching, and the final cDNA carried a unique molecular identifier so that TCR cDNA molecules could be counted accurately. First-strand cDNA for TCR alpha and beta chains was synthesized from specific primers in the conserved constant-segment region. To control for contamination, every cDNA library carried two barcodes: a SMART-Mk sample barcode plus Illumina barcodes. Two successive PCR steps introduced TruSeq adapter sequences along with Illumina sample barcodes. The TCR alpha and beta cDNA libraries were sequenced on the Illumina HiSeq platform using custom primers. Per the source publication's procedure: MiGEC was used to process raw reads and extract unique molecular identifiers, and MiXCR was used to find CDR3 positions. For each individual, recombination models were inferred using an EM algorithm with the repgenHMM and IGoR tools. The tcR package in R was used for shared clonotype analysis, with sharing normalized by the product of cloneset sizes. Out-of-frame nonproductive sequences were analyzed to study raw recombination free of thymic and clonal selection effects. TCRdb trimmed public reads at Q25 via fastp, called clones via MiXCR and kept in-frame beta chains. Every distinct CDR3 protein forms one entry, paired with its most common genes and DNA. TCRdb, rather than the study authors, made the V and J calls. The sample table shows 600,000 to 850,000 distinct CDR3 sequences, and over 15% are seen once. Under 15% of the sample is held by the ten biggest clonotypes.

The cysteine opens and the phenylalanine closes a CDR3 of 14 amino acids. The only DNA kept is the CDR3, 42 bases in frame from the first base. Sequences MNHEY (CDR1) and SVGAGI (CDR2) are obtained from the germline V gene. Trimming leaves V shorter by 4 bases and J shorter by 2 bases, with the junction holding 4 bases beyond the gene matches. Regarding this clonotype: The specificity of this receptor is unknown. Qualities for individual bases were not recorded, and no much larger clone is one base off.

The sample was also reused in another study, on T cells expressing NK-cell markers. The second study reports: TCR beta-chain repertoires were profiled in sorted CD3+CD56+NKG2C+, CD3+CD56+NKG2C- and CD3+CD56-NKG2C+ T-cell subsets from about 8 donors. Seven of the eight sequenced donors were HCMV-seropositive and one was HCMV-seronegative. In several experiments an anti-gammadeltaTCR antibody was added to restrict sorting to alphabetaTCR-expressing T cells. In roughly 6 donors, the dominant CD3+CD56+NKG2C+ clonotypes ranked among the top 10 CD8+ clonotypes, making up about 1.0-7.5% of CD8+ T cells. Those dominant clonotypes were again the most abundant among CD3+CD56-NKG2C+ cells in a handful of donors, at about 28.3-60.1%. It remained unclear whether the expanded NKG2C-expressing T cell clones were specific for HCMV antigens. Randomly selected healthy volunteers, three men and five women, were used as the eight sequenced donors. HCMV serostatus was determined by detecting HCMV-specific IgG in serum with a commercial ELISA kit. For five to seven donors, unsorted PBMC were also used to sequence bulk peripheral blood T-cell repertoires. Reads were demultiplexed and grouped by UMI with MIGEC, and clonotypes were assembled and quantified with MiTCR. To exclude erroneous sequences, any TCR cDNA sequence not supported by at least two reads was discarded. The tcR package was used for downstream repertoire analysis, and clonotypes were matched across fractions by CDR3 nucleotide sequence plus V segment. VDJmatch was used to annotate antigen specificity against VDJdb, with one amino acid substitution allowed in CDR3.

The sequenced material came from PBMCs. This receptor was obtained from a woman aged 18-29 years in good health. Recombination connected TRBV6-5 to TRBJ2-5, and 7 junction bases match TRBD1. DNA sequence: TGTGCCAGCAGTTGGCCGGGACAGCAAGAGACCCAGTACTTC. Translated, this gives CASSWPGQQETQYF.